This TCR beta chain was identified in a study of T-cell memory formation after mild COVID-19. The overall study: TCR clusters were largely donor specific.

As for this clonotype: Antigen specificity is unknown.

TCRdb ran MiXCR on the 5' RACE reads and lists one entry per CDR3 protein. The repertoire holds about 250,000 distinct CDR3 sequences, with over 15% as singletons. The study's findings and limits: Some SARS-CoV-2-responding clones were already detected in memory before infection. Clones that shrank (day 15 to 85) were balanced CD4/CD8, whereas later expanders leaned CD4+.

V was pared by 4 bases and J by 1 base, with 7 bases between. The CDR3 has 13 residues. Per germline, CDR1 ENHRY and CDR2 SYGVKD. The source is an adult woman who had mild COVID-19 (a few samples of this study predate the infection). Cell type and time point are not known. The chain recombines TRBV10-3 with TRBJ2-5; D is undetermined. Source material: PBMCs or a T cell subset sorted from them (not recorded which). In DNA form, the CDR3 reads TGTGCCATCAGTGTTGGCACCCAAGAGACCCAGTACTTC. Its protein is CAISVGTQETQYF.